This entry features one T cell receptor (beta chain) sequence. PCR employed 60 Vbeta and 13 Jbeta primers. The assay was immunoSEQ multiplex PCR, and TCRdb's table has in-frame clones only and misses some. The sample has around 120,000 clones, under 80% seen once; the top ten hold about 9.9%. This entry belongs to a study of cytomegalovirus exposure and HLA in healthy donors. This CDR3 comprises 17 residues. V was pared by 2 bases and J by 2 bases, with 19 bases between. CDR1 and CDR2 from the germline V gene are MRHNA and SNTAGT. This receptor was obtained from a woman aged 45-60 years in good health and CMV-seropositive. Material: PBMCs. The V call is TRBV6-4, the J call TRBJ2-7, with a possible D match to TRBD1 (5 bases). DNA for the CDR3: TGTGCCAGCAGTGACAAAAAGAAGGGGTTTCCTACCTACGAGCAGTACTTC. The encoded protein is CASSDKKKGFPTYEQYF.